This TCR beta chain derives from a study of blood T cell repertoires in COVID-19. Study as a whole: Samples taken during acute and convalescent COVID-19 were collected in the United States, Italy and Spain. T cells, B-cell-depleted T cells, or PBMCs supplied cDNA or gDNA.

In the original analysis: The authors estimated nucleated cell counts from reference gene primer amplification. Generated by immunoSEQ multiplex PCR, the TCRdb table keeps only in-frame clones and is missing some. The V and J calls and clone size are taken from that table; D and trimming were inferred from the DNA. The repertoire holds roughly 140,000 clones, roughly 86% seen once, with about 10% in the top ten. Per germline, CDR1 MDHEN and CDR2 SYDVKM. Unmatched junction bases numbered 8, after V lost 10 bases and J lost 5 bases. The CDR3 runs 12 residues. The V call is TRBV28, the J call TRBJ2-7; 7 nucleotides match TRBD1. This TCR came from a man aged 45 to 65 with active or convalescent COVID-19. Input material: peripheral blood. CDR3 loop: CAISDRADEQYF. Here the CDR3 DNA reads TGTGCCATATCCGACAGGGCCGACGAGCAGTACTTC.